Listed below are T cell receptor beta chains from one sample, sequenced in a study of blood T cell repertoires in COVID-19. The table came from immunoSEQ multiplex PCR; TCRdb's copy has only in-frame clones and leaves some out. The repertoire includes some 200,000 clones, around four fifths of them detected once, and 18% sits in the top ten. The specimen was peripheral blood. All receptors come from an elderly woman with active or convalescent COVID-19. CDR3s include the opening cysteine and the closing phenylalanine or tryptophan. D genes are given only for firm matches. Clone size is stated in some rows and not others, as once, few, many or a class when expanded.

d_gene	v_gene	j_gene	abundance	CDR3nt	CDR3aa
TRBD1	TRBV27	TRBJ1-5	NA	TGTGCCAGCAGTCGACAGGGGGTGGGGAATCAGCCCCAGCATTTT	CASSRQGVGNQPQHF
TRBD2	TRBV29-1	TRBJ2-3	NA	TGCAGCGGGATGATAGCGGGGGGGGATACGCAGTATTTT	CSGMIAGGDTQYF
TRBD2	TRBV4-2	TRBJ2-1	NA	TGTGCCAGCAGCCAAGATTTGACTAGCGGGTTGGGCCGGTTCTTC	CASSQDLTSGLGRFF
TRBD1	TRBV2	TRBJ1-6	NA	TGTGCCAGCGGACAGGGAAATTCACCCCTCCACTTT	CASGQGNSPLHF
NA	TRBV11-1	TRBJ1-2	NA	TGTGCCAGCAGCTTCAATCAGGGTGCGGTCTATGGCTACACCTTC	CASSFNQGAVYGYTF
NA	TRBV5-1	TRBJ1-4	NA	TGCGCCAGCAGCTTACCCCAGGGTGATGAAAAACTGTTTTTT	CASSLPQGDEKLFF
NA	TRBV4-1	TRBJ2-7	NA	TGCGCCAGCAGCCAAGACGCCGTCGGAGGCACTGCTACGAAGCAGTACTTC	CASSQDAVGGTATKQYF
NA	TRBV11-2	TRBJ1-1	NA	TGTGCCAGCAGCTTGGGCAGACAGAACACTGAAGCTTTCTTT	CASSLGRQNTEAFF
TRBD2	TRBV7-2	TRBJ2-1	NA	TGTGCCAGCAGTTATAGCGGGAGGAGCTCCTACAATGAGCAGTTCTTC	CASSYSGRSSYNEQFF
TRBD1	TRBV5-1	TRBJ1-2	NA	TGCGCCAGCAGCCCCGGACAGGTTTATGGCTACACCTTC	CASSPGQVYGYTF
NA	TRBV6-5	TRBJ2-5	NA	TGTGCCAGCAGTCCTAGGTGGGAGACCCAGTACTTC	CASSPRWETQYF
NA	TRBV5-1	TRBJ1-2	NA	TGCGCCAGCACCGTACAGGAACCCTCTATAGAGGGCTACACCTTC	CASTVQEPSIEGYTF
NA	TRBV2	TRBJ1-1	NA	TGTGCCAGCAGTCCCTCCTGGGGGGGGACTGAAGCTTTCTTT	CASSPSWGGTEAFF
TRBD1	TRBV24-1	TRBJ2-7	NA	TGTGCCACCAGTGACCCTGGGACAGGGGGCGGCGACGAGCAGTACTTC	CATSDPGTGGGDEQYF
NA	TRBV7-9	TRBJ1-2	NA	TGTGCCAGCAACGGGTATGGCTATGGCTACACCTTC	CASNGYGYGYTF
NA	TRBV6-5	TRBJ1-2	few	TGTGCCAGCAGCTTCAGGAACTACACCTTC	CASSFRNYTF
NA	TRBV18	TRBJ2-5	NA	TGTGCCAGCTCACCACCGTCCACAGGGAGTGAGACCCAGTACTTC	CASSPPSTGSETQYF
TRBD2	TRBV5-5	TRBJ2-2	few	TGTGCCAGCAGCTTGGCCGGACTAGCGGGGGACGGGGAGCTGTTTTTT	CASSLAGLAGDGELFF
TRBD1	TRBV10-3	TRBJ1-4	NA	TGTGCCATCAAAGGGACAGCGAATGAAAAACTGTTTTTT	CAIKGTANEKLFF
TRBD2	TRBV7-3	TRBJ2-3	NA	TGTGCCAGCAGCTCATCCGGGACTAGCGCCACAGATACGCAGTATTTT	CASSSSGTSATDTQYF
TRBD1	TRBV4-1	TRBJ1-2	NA	TGCGCCAGCAGCCTAGGGACAGGAACTAACTATGGCTACACCTTC	CASSLGTGTNYGYTF
TRBD1	TRBV27	TRBJ2-7	NA	TGTGCCAGCAGTCCCGGTAGGGGACAGGGATTTTACGAGCAGTACTTC	CASSPGRGQGFYEQYF
TRBD1	TRBV7-9	TRBJ2-1	NA	TGTGCCAGCAGCCCTAGCTGGGGGGGGACAGGGGCGGTCAATGAGCAGTTCTTC	CASSPSWGGTGAVNEQFF
TRBD2	TRBV6-5	TRBJ2-5	NA	TGTGCCAGCAGCCGGACTAGCGAGGAGACCCAGTACTTC	CASSRTSEETQYF
TRBD1	TRBV18	TRBJ2-7	NA	TGTGCCAGCTCACCCGGGACAGGGTCCTCCTACGAGCAGTACTTC	CASSPGTGSSYEQYF
NA	TRBV7-3	TRBJ2-5	NA	TGTGCCAGCAGCTTAACGTTCTCAGAGACCCAGTACTTC	CASSLTFSETQYF
TRBD2	TRBV5-4	TRBJ2-3	NA	TGTGCCAGCAGCTTCGGGGCTAGCGGGGGGATCAGCGATACGCAGTATTTT	CASSFGASGGISDTQYF
NA	TRBV4-3	TRBJ2-1	NA	TGCGCCAGCAGCCAAGAGATCTCGCTCGGGACATCTGTTCAGTTCTTC	CASSQEISLGTSVQFF
TRBD2	TRBV7-2	TRBJ2-7	few	TGTGCCAGCAGCTTAGAGCCTAGCGGGGGCTACGAGCAGTACTTC	CASSLEPSGGYEQYF
TRBD1	TRBV10-3	TRBJ1-5	NA	TGTGCCATCAGGGGGGACAGTAGCAATCAGCCCCAGCATTTT	CAIRGDSSNQPQHF
TRBD2	TRBV7-9	TRBJ2-3	NA	TGTGCCAGCAGCTTTAATCTAGCGGGAGGGACGGGGTCAGATACGCAGTATTTT	CASSFNLAGGTGSDTQYF
NA	TRBV4-3	TRBJ2-7	NA	TGCGCCAGCAGCCAAGGTCACCAGGGAGGAAGTTCCTACGAGCAGTACTTC	CASSQGHQGGSSYEQYF
TRBD1	TRBV6-1	TRBJ2-1	NA	TGTGCCAGCAGTGACGTAGGGGGCCGGGGTGAGCAGTTCTTC	CASSDVGGRGEQFF
TRBD1	TRBV7-6	TRBJ2-1	NA	TGTGCCAGCAGCTTGACAGGGGTGGAATCGAATGAGCAGTTCTTC	CASSLTGVESNEQFF
NA	TRBV23-1	TRBJ2-7	once	TGCGCCAGCAGTCAAACCCATCCGGGTACGTCCTACGAGCAGTACTTC	CASSQTHPGTSYEQYF
NA	TRBV29-1	TRBJ1-5	NA	TGCAGCGTCATTATCGGGAGTCGGGATCAGCCCCAGCATTTT	CSVIIGSRDQPQHF
NA	TRBV9	TRBJ1-4	NA	TGTGCCAGCAGCGTCGGGGGTCGGACTAATGAAAAACTGTTTTTT	CASSVGGRTNEKLFF